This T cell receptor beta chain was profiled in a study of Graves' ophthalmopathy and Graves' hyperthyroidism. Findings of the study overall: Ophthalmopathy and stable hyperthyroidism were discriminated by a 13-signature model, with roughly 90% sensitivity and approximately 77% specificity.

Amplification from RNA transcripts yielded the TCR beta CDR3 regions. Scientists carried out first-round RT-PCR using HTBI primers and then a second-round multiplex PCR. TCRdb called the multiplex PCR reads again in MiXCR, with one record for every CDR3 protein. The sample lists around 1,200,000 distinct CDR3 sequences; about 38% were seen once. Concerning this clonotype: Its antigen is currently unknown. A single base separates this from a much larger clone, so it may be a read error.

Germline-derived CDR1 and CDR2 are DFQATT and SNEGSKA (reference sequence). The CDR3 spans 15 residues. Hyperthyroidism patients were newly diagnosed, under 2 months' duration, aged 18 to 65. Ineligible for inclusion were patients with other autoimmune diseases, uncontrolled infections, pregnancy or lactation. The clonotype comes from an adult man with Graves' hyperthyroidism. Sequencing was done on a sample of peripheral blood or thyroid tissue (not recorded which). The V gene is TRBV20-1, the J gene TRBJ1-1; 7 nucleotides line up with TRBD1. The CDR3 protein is CSARDWDRQNTGAFF. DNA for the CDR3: TGCAGTGCTAGGGACTGGGACAGACAGAACACTGGAGCTTTCTTT.